What follows are 3 T cell receptor beta chains derived from one specimen sequenced in a study of cytomegalovirus exposure and HLA in healthy donors. PCR primers comprised 60 Vbeta and 13 Jbeta primers. TCRdb's table, derived via immunoSEQ multiplex PCR, lists solely in-frame clones and lacks some. This table has some 150,000 clones, roughly 80% appearing once. Sequencing was carried out using PBMCs. These receptors were obtained from a man aged 40-55 years in good health and CMV-seropositive.

The chain links TRBV6-4 to TRBJ2-3, with a weak D call TRBD2 (6 bases). Germline V gives CDR1 MRHNA, CDR2 SNTAGT. This CDR3 comprises 14 residues. V lost 4 bases and J lost 1, with 9 bases in between. CDR3 sequence (DNA): TGTGCCAGCAGTGCCGCTAGCGGCACAGATACGCAGTATTTT. Translation: CASSAASGTDTQYF.

CDR3 in amino acids: CSVGEVSGAYEQYF. CDR3 DNA sequence: TGCAGCGTCGGTGAGGTTAGCGGGGCGTACGAGCAGTACTTC. The chain is built from TRBV29-1 and TRBJ2-7, with 8 bases fitting TRBD2. J was trimmed by 4 bases and V by 6 bases; bases with no gene match: 11. This CDR3 comprises 14 residues. CDR1 is SQVTM and CDR2 is ANQGSEA in the germline V gene.

The V call is TRBV29-1, the J call TRBJ1-1; the D gene is possibly TRBD1 (5 bases). The germline CDR1 and CDR2 sequences are SQVTM and ANQGSEA. V shed 3 bases and J shed 1 base, with 6 bases lying between them. The CDR3 has 12 amino acids. DNA of the CDR3: TGCAGCGTTGATGGACAGAACACTGAAGCTTTCTTT. Amino acids: CSVDGQNTEAFF.